This T cell receptor (beta chain) was captured in a study of cytomegalovirus exposure and HLA in healthy donors. General observations from the study: It was reportedly the case that the classifier diagnosed cytomegalovirus status with high specificity and sensitivity. Accurate predictions that matched the HLA-A and HLA-B alleles of most subjects were reportedly made from TCR beta sequences. What a later analysis showed was that several of the most significant clusters appeared linked to common viral pathogens.

Of note for this clone: Its antigen remains unidentified.

The PCR was carried out with 60 Vbeta primers and 13 Jbeta primers. Only in-frame clones appear in the TCRdb table, and some are missing; sequencing was by immunoSEQ multiplex PCR. Of some 130,000 clones listed, 79% are singletons. Germline V CDR1 and CDR2: SNHLY, FYNNEI. The CDR3 has 12 residues. The germline V and J ends were trimmed by 7 bases and 3 bases, with 9 bases remaining between them. The chain recombines TRBV2 with TRBJ1-1, with D perhaps matching TRBD1 (6 bases). Sequencing was done on a sample of PBMCs. The source of this sequence is a man between 18 and 35 years old in good health and CMV-seronegative. As DNA, the CDR3 is TGTGCCAGCAATAAGGGGGACACTGAAGCTTTCTTT. This gives the protein CASNKGDTEAFF.